This TCR beta chain was documented in a study of CD8 T cells in Susac syndrome (dated by TCRdb to between 2017 and 2020). Study-level background: Repertoire sequencing was used to test whether CD8+ T cell activation and differentiation in Susac syndrome was antigen driven. Beyond this particular receptor, the publication reports: The number of individuals in the TCR sequencing and HLA analysis was recognized as being relatively small.

Regarding this clonotype: Its antigen is still unknown. No base quality information exists; no much larger clone differs at one position.

RNA was extracted using the RNeasy kit, and 0.5 to 1 microgram was reverse transcribed with random hexamers. The immunoSEQ multiplex PCR assay, covering 54 Vbeta and 13 Jbeta segments, was used to amplify TCR beta CDR3 regions. PCR amplification bias was corrected by using a synthetic template baseline for primer optimization and computational correction. The published analysis was carried out like this. Only productive sequences were kept, with reads annotated to V, D and J genes according to IMGT and analyzed in immunoSEQ Analyzer. To calculate clonality, Shannon entropy was normalized by log2 of the number of productive unique sequences and then subtracted from one. For each patient and control, public and private clones were evaluated within the 100 most prevalent clones. A clone was defined as Susac-specific if it was absent from the healthy and MS cohorts, from about 1,100 published viral clones and from other ImmuneACCESS disease sequences. Using fastp at Q25 and MiXCR, TCRdb reprocessed the public reads and kept productive beta chains. Entries that share a CDR3 protein sequence are merged under the most common genes and DNA. The V and J calls were not made by the authors but by TCRdb's processing. This sample comprises a few hundred thousand distinct CDR3 sequences, 95% of them detected only once. The ten largest clones add up to roughly 0.1% of the sample.

Taken from cysteine to phenylalanine, the CDR3 has 16 residues. The CDR3 DNA has 48 bases and is translated from base 1. Between the V and J ends, shortened by 5 bases and 5 bases respectively, the junction contains 24 bases. The germline V gene supplies CDR1 SQVTM and CDR2 ANQGSEA. High-throughput TCR beta sequencing profiled peripheral blood CD8+ and CD4+ T cells from healthy donors, Susac syndrome patients and multiple sclerosis patients. Multiple sclerosis controls were treatment-naive patients with stable or active relapsing-remitting disease fulfilling revised McDonald criteria. Bulk CD8+ and CD4+ T cells were purified magnetically by negative isolation, whereas CD8+ TEMRA cells were enriched by FACS. Blood was drawn into EDTA tubes, processed within 24 hours, and PBMCs were isolated by density gradient centrifugation. PBMCs intended for TCR sequencing were cryopreserved in liquid nitrogen and thawed later in a water bath at 37 degrees C. The sorted or isolated CD4+, CD8+ and CD8+ TEMRA cells had a purity of 90% or higher.

This sequence was found in a human donor with multiple sclerosis. Recombination joined TRBV29-1 with TRBJ1-2, with TRBD1 tentatively as D gene (6 bases match). The specimen sequenced was CD4+ T cells from PBMCs. The CDR3 reads as follows: CSVTPDGGPLGYGYTF. The DNA is as follows: TGCAGCGTTACCCCGGATGGGGGGCCCCTAGGGTATGGCTACACCTTC.